This T cell receptor (beta chain) was captured in a study of regulatory T cells in long-lasting Graves disease. TCR beta libraries were built with iRepertoire HTBI primers and Arm-PCR of CDR3 regions. TCRdb re-called the multiplex PCR reads through MiXCR, storing one row per CDR3 protein. The table has roughly 610,000 distinct CDR3 sequences, around 17% seen once. This clonotype was seen a few times. Time point: newly diagnosed GD, antithyroid drugs for less than 3 months. PBMC RNA served as the TCR library source. CDR3 size: 12 residues. Trimming pared 3 bases from V and 10 bases from J, leaving 10 bases between. CDR1 is LNHDA, CDR2 SQIVND, per germline (reference sequence). In addition, the sample was reused for a study of T cells in Graves' hyperthyroidism and ophthalmopathy.

The chain links TRBV19 to TRBJ1-5; the D is unclear. Material: peripheral blood mononuclear cells (PBMCs), obtained at new diagnosis, from a patient treated with antithyroid drugs. The clonotype originates from a woman younger than 45 with Graves disease. The CDR3 spells CASSMSETPQHF. CDR3 in DNA: TGTGCCAGTAGTATGTCCGAAACCCCCCAGCATTTT.